This T cell receptor (beta chain) was observed in a study of blood T cell repertoires in COVID-19. About the study: From the United States, Italy and Spain came samples of acute and convalescent COVID-19. T cells, B-cell-depleted T cells, or PBMCs supplied cDNA or gDNA.

Per the authors' pipeline: Reference gene primer amplification gave estimated nucleated cell counts. Libraries were prepared by immunoSEQ multiplex PCR; TCRdb keeps only in-frame clonotypes and omits some of them. The V and J calls and clone size are taken from that table; D and trimming were inferred from the DNA. The repertoire holds about 84,000 clones, with about 80% as singletons. This CDR3 spans 15 amino acids. From germline, CDR1 is LGHNA and CDR2 YSLEER. The V end lost 0 bases, the J end lost 5 bases, and 10 bases lay between the germline ends. This chain connects TRBV4-3 to TRBJ2-2; D is perhaps TRBD1 (5 bases). Sequencing was performed on peripheral blood. The clonotype originates from a man aged 50 or older with active or convalescent COVID-19. CDR3 loop: CASSQEGARTGELFF. DNA of the CDR3: TGCGCCAGCAGCCAAGAAGGGGCGAGGACCGGGGAGCTGTTTTTT.